A single count supports the clone carrying this T cell receptor beta chain. The target antigen is unknown. The record originates from a study of T cell responses to AZD1222 COVID-19 vaccine. Germline V gene lookup returns CDR1 MDHEN and CDR2 SYDVKM. This CDR3 spans 14 amino acids. Trimming removed 2 bases at V and 7 bases at J, with 11 bases between. The study, taken as a whole, reports: Nearly half of spike-specific TCRs reportedly target unmutated variant regions. The repertoires were collected only after the peak T cell response.

TCRdb's copy holds only in-frame clones and misses some; the assay was immunoSEQ multiplex PCR. Of tens of thousands of clones in the sample, 80% to 90% were seen once. The chain carries TRBV28 and TRBJ1-4; maybe TRBD1 (6 bases). The clonotype was recovered from an adult in good health. Sequences were derived from peripheral blood, sampled on day 0 of AZD1222 vaccination. This chain's CDR3 is CASSLGGLGEKLFF. CDR3 nucleotides: TGTGCCAGCAGTTTAGGGGGCTTGGGTGAAAAACTGTTTTTT.